This record concerns one T cell receptor beta chain sequence. Its target is unknown. The sample belongs to a study of cytomegalovirus exposure and HLA in healthy donors. Overall study results and limits: According to an earlier analysis, most TCR beta V segments yielded productive rearrangements about 87% or about 30% of the time.

The V gene lost 2 bases and the J gene lost 0 bases, with 8 bases spanning the gap. From germline, CDR1 is SGHAT and CDR2 FQNNGV. The CDR3 sequence is 14 residues long. Use of 60 Vbeta and 13 Jbeta primers characterized the PCR. Libraries were prepared by immunoSEQ multiplex PCR; TCRdb keeps only in-frame clonotypes and omits some of them. Of some 150,000 clones in the sample, 78% are singletons; the top ten hold roughly 3.1%. V is TRBV11-2 and J is TRBJ2-7; D is uncertain. Material: PBMCs. The source of this sequence is a man between 40 and 49 years old in good health and CMV-seropositive. As DNA, the CDR3 is TGTGCCAGCAGCTTATCTATTAACTCCTACGAGCAGTACTTC. Protein: CASSLSINSYEQYF.